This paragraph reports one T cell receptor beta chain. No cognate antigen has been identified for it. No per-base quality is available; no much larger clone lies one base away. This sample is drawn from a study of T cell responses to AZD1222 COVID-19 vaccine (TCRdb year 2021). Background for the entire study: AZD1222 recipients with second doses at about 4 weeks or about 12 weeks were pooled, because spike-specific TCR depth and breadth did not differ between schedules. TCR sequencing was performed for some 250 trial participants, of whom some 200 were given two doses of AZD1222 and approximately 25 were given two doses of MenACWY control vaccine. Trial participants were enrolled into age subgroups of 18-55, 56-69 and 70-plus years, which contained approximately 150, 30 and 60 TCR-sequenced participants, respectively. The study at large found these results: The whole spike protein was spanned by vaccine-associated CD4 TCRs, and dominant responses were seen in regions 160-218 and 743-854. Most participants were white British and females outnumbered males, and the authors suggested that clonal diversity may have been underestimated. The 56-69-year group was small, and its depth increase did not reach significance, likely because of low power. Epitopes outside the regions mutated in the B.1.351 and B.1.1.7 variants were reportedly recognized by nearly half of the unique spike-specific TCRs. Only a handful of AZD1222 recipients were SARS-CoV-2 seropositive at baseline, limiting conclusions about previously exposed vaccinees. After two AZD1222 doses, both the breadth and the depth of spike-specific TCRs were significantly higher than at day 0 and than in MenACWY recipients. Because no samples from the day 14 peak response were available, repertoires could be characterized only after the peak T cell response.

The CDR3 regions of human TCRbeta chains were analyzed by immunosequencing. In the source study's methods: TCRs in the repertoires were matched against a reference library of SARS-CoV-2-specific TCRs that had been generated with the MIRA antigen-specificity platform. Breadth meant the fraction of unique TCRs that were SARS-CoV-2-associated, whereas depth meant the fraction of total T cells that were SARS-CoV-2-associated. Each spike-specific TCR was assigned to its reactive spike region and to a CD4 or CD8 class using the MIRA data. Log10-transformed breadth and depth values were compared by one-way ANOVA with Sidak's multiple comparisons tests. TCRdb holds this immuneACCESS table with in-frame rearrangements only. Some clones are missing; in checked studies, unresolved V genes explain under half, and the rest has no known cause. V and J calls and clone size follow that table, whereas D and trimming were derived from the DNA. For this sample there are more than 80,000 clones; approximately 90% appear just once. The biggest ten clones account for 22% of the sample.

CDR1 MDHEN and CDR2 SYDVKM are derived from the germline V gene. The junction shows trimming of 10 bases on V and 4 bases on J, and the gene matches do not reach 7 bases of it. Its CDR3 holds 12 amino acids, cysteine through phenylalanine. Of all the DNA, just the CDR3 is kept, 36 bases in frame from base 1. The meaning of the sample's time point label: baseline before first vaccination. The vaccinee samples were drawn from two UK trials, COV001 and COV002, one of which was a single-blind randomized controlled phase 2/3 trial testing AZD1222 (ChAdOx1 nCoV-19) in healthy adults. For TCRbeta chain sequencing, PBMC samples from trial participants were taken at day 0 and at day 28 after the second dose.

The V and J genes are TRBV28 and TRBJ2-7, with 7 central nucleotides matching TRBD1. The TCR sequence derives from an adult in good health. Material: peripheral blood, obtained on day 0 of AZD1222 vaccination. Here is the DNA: TGTGCCACCTCGGGACAGACATACGAGCAGTACTTC. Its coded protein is CATSGQTYEQYF.